This is a list of T cell receptor beta chains from one sample in a study of blood T cell repertoires in COVID-19. Generated by immunoSEQ multiplex PCR, the TCRdb table keeps only in-frame clones and is missing some. The data hold a few hundred thousand clones, with 80% to 90% observed a single time. The sample taken for sequencing was peripheral blood. These receptors were taken from a man in his forties or fifties who had recovered from COVID-19. Both conserved end residues are part of each CDR3. D genes are given only for firm matches. The size of a clone is reported for some rows only, either as once, few or many, or as a class for expanded clones.

D	size	J	V	DNA	CDR3
NA	NA	TRBJ1-2	TRBV9	TGTGCCAGCAGCGTAGCGGGAAACTATGGCTACACCTTC	CASSVAGNYGYTF
TRBD2	few	TRBJ2-2	TRBV11-2	TGTGCCAGCAGCGAACTAGCGTTGAACACCGGGGAGCTGTTTTTT	CASSELALNTGELFF
NA	NA	TRBJ2-5	TRBV28	TGTGCCAGCAGCCCTGGGGGGGCTCGGGGGGAGACCCAGTACTTC	CASSPGGARGETQYF
TRBD2	NA	TRBJ2-1	TRBV12-5	TGTGCTAGTGGTCGGGGACTAGCGGCGAGCCCCTCCTACAATGAGCAGTTCTTC	CASGRGLAASPSYNEQFF
TRBD1	NA	TRBJ1-2	TRBV4-3	TGCGCCAGCAGCCAAGGGGACAGGAACTATGGCTACACCTTC	CASSQGDRNYGYTF
NA	NA	TRBJ1-1	TRBV6-4	TGTGCCAGCAGTGAAAGAGGGTTATCTGAAGCTTTCTTT	CASSERGLSEAFF
NA	NA	TRBJ1-2	TRBV7-2	TGTGCCAGCAGCTTATTCCCCCGGGGCTACACCTTC	CASSLFPRGYTF
TRBD1	once	TRBJ1-1	TRBV19	TGTGCCAGTAGTATGGCCGGGACAGGGGGTTTGAACACTGAAGCTTTCTTT	CASSMAGTGGLNTEAFF
TRBD1	NA	TRBJ1-1	TRBV6-6	TGTGCCAGCAGGGGACAGGGGGCAAACACTGAAGCTTTCTTT	CASRGQGANTEAFF
TRBD1	few	TRBJ2-1	TRBV6-4	TGTGCCAGCAGCCTCTCCGGGGCAGGGGGGCAGTTCTTC	CASSLSGAGGQFF
NA	once	TRBJ2-5	TRBV18	TGTGCCAGCTCACTCGGCCGGGGAGAGACCCAGTACTTC	CASSLGRGETQYF
NA	NA	TRBJ1-4	TRBV19	TGTGCCAGCCTTGACAGACCTAATGAAAAACTGTTTTTT	CASLDRPNEKLFF
NA	NA	TRBJ1-6	TRBV7-2	TGTGCCAGCAGCTTAGACGGTTCCTATAATTCACCCCTCCACTTT	CASSLDGSYNSPLHF
TRBD2	NA	TRBJ2-7	TRBV6-2/TRBV6-3	TGTGCCAGCAGTTCTAGCGGGGGCTACGAGCAGTACTTC	CASSSSGGYEQYF
TRBD1	few	TRBJ1-2	TRBV18	TGTGCCAGCTCACCGGGACAGGGGGACTATGGCTACACCTTC	CASSPGQGDYGYTF
TRBD1	NA	TRBJ1-2	TRBV7-9	TGTGCCAGCAGTTACTCCACCAGGGGGCTGAGCTACACCTTC	CASSYSTRGLSYTF